The 4 T cell receptor beta chains below all came from one sample that was sequenced in a study of T cells in localized non-small cell lung cancer. Using immunoSEQ multiplex PCR, the repertoire was profiled, and TCRdb retains in-frame clones only, with some absent. The data contain some 35,000 clones, approximately 94% of them singletons. The sample was peripheral blood, taken before any cancer treatment. These TCRs come from a female donor older than 55 with stage I lung adenocarcinoma.

This rearrangement joins TRBV10-1 to TRBJ1-2; D is uncertain. Between the trimmed V and J ends, which lost 3 bases and 8 bases, there was a span of 13 bases. Germline V gene lookup returns CDR1 WNHNN and CDR2 SYGVQD (reference sequence). The CDR3 runs to 13 residues. CDR3 region: CASSDFLFSGYTF. CDR3 in DNA: TGCGCCAGCAGTGACTTCTTATTTAGCGGCTACACCTTC.

This chain joins TRBV2 and TRBJ1-6; no reliable D call. The CDR3 totals 10 residues. Germline V lookup: CDR1 SNHLY, CDR2 FYNNEI. The germline V and J ends were trimmed by 7 bases and 12 bases, with 7 bases remaining between them. The CDR3: CASKAGPLHF. In nucleotides, the CDR3 is TGTGCCAGCAAAGCGGGACCCCTCCACTTT.

The chain carries TRBV6-4 and TRBJ2-6; D is ambiguous. The ends were cut back, 1 base at V and 1 base at J, with 8 bases in the middle. Looked up from germline, CDR1 is MRHNA and CDR2 is SNTAGT. The CDR3 totals 16 residues. The CDR3 nucleotides are TGTGCCAGCAGTGACTACTCAGGTTCTGGGGCCAACGTCCTGACTTTC. Translating gives CASSDYSGSGANVLTF.

This rearrangement joins TRBV4-1 to TRBJ2-3, with D perhaps matching TRBD1 or TRBD2 (5 bases each). Trimming cost V 3 bases and J 5 bases, with 21 bases left between them. This CDR3 region has 17 residues. Germline V gene sequence: CDR1 MGHRA, CDR2 YSYEKL. In nucleotides, the CDR3 is TGCGCCAGCAGCCAGAGGGACGGACTTCCAAGAGGAGATACGCAGTATTTT. Residues: CASSQRDGLPRGDTQYF.